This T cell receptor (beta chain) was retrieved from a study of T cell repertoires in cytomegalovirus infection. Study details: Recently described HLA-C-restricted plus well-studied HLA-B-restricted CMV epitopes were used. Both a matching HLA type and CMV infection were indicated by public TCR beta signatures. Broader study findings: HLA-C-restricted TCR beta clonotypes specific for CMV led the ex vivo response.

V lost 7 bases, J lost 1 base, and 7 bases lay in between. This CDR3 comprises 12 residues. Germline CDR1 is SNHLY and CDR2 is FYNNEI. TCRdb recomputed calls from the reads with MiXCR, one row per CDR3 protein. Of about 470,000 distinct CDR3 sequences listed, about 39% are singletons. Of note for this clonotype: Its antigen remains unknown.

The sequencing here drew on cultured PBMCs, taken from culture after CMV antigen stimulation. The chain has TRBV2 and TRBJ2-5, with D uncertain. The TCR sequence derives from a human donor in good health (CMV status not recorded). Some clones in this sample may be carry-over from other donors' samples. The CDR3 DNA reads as TGTGCCAGCAAACTCCTCCAAGAGACCCAGTACTTC. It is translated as CASKLLQETQYF.